The 5 T cell receptor beta chains given below trace back to one sample, sequenced in a study of T cell changes during pregnancy in multiple sclerosis. Here immunoSEQ multiplex PCR was the method, and the copy in TCRdb shows in-frame clones only, minus some. The sample yields 60,000 to 75,000 clones, around nine tenths seen once. Material: peripheral blood, obtained in the second trimester of pregnancy. The receptors shown here come from a female donor with multiple sclerosis, enrolled in a pregnancy study.

The rearrangement joins TRBV14 to TRBJ2-1; 11 nucleotides align to TRBD2. Germline CDR1 reads SGHDN; CDR2 reads FVKESK. The CDR3 runs to 15 residues. V was clipped by 1 base and J by 10 bases; unmatched bases: 6. CDR3 coding DNA: TGTGCCAGCAGCCAAGCATCTAGCGGGAGGAGCGAGCAGTTCTTC. Translating gives CASSQASSGRSEQFF.

This chain uses TRBV7-9 with TRBJ2-3; TRBD1 matches 9 bases. Germline assignment: CDR1 SEHNR and CDR2 FQNEAQ (reference sequence). The CDR3 spans 16 residues. V was clipped by 4 bases and J by 2 bases; unmatched bases: 7. The CDR3 nucleotides are TGTGCCAGCAGCTCGTGGACAGGGGCTCTCACAGATACGCAGTATTTT. It yields the protein CASSSWTGALTDTQYF.

The chain couples TRBV2 to TRBJ1-1; D is possibly TRBD1 (6 bases). The ends were cut back, 6 bases at V and 7 bases at J, with 9 bases in the middle. The CDR3 is 11 residues long. CDR1 and CDR2 (germline): SNHLY, FYNNEI. CDR3 nucleotide sequence: TGTGCCAGCAGGGGACAAGATGAAGCTTTCTTT. Translating gives CASRGQDEAFF.

The chain is built from TRBV5-6 and TRBJ1-1; 9 positions agree with TRBD1. The length of the CDR3 is 15 residues. CDR1 and CDR2 (germline): SGHDT, YYEEEE. Losses at the gene ends were 4 bases for V and 4 bases for J; bases not matched to a gene: 8. CDR3 DNA sequence: TGTGCCAGCAGCCCTGCCGGGACAGGGTCCACTGAAGCTTTCTTT. Its protein is CASSPAGTGSTEAFF.

This chain connects TRBV15 to TRBJ2-3; the D gene is possibly TRBD2 (6 bases). Trimming took 2 bases from V and 0 from J, leaving 18 bases between them. The germline CDR1 and CDR2 sequences are LNHNV and YYDKDF (reference sequence). The CDR3 covers 18 residues. CDR3 in DNA: TGTGCCACCAGCAGATCCCGGGGATTGGGGGGAAGCACAGATACGCAGTATTTT. Amino acids: CATSRSRGLGGSTDTQYF.